This TCR beta chain was identified during a study of OX40 agonist ivuxolimab in advanced cancers. Study-level information: An agonistic anti-OX40 (CD134) antibody, ivuxolimab, was used to treat the patients. The study's findings and limits: At 0.1 to 3.0 mg/kg and by week 6, CD4+ and CD8+ T cells in the blood had expanded clonally. The work left the antigen specificity of expanded peripheral T cells undetermined.

Profiling relied on immunoSEQ multiplex PCR, and the TCRdb table lists in-frame clones only, not all of them. In the table there are tens of thousands of clones, about 86% of which are singletons. Blood samples were obtained at baseline, cycle 4 day 1, and cycle 7 day 1. About this clone: No antigen is known for it. A junction end diverges from the germline sequence, so it may reflect a read error.

This CDR3 has 15 residues. Germline V CDR1 and CDR2: SGHTA, FQGNSA. The rearrangement links TRBV7-2 to TRBJ2-3; TRBD2 might be the D (6 bases). This sequence originates from an adult with an advanced solid tumor such as melanoma, head and neck, liver or kidney cancer. This specimen consisted of CD4+ or CD8+ T cells sorted from blood, obtained in a trial of the OX40 agonist ivuxolimab. CDR3 loop: CASRLAAGNTDTQYF. Written as DNA, the CDR3 is TGTGCCAGCAGGTTAGCTGCGGGAAACACAGATACGCAGTATTTT.